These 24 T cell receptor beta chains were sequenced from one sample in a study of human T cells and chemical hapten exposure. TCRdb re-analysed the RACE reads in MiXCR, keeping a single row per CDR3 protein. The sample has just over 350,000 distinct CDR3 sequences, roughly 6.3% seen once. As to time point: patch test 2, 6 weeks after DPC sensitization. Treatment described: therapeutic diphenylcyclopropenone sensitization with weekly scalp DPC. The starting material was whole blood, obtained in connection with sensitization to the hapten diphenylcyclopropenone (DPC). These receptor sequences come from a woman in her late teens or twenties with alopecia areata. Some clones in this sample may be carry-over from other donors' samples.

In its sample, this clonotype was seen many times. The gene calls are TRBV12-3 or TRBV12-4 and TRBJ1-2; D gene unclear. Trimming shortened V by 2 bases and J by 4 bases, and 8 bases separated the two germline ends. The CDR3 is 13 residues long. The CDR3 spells CASSLKQPYGYTF. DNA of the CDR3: TGTGCCAGCAGTTTAAAACAGCCCTATGGCTACACCTTC.

CDR3: CSVVFGGQHYEQYF. CDR3 sequence (DNA): TGCAGCGTAGTCTTCGGGGGACAGCACTACGAGCAGTACTTC. The gene calls are TRBV29-1 and TRBJ2-7; possible D gene TRBD1, 7 bases. Trimming shortened V by 6 bases and J by 3 bases, and 18 bases separated the two germline ends. Per germline, CDR1 SQVTM and CDR2 ANQGSEA. This CDR3 is 14 amino acids long.

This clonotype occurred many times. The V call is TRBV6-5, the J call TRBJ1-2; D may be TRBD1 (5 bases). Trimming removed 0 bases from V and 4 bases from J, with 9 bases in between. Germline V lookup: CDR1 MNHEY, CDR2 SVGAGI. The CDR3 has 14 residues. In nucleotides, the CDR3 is TGTGCCAGCAGTTACTCTGGAGGGACCTATGGCTACACCTTC. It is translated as CASSYSGGTYGYTF.

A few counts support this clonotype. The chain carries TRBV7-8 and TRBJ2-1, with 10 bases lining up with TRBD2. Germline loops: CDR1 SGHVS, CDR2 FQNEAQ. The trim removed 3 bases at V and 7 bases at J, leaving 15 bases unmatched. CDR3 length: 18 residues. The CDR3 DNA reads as TGTGCCAGCAGCTTCGGGGATCCTAGCGGGGGAGGCTTAAATGAGCAGTTCTTC. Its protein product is CASSFGDPSGGGLNEQFF.

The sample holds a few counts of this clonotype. This chain's CDR3 is CASSYRSSGGGEQFF. The CDR3 coding sequence is TGTGCCAGCAGTTACAGGTCTAGCGGGGGCGGGGAGCAGTTCTTC. The chain recombines TRBV6-2 or TRBV6-3 with TRBJ2-1; 10 nucleotides match TRBD2. Germline V gene data show CDR1 as MNHEY and CDR2 as SVGEGT. The CDR3 has 15 amino acids. The J segment lost 10 bases and the V segment lost 2 bases, leaving 8 bases of the junction unmatched.

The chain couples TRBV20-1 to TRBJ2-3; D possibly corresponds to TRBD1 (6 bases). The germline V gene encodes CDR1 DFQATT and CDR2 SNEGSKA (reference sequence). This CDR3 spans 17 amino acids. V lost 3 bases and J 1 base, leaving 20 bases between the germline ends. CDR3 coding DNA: TGCAGTGCTAGTCCACTTAACAGGGCTCTTGGCACAGATACGCAGTATTTT. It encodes CSASPLNRALGTDTQYF.

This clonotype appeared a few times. The CDR3 sequence: CASSLNRPTDTQYF. The CDR3 nucleotides are TGTGCCAGCAGCCTGAATCGGCCCACAGATACGCAGTATTTT. V usage is TRBV6-2 or TRBV6-3 and J usage is TRBJ2-3, with D uncertain. CDR3 length equals 14 residues. Per germline, CDR1 MNHEY and CDR2 SVGEGT. V was shortened by 6 bases and J by 2 bases, with 12 bases between the two germline ends.

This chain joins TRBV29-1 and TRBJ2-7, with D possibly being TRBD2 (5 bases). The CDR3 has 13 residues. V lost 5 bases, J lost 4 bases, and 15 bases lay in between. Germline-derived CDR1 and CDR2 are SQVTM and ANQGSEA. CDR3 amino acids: CSVFGDGSYEQYF. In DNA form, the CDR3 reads TGCAGCGTTTTTGGGGATGGGAGTTACGAGCAGTACTTC.

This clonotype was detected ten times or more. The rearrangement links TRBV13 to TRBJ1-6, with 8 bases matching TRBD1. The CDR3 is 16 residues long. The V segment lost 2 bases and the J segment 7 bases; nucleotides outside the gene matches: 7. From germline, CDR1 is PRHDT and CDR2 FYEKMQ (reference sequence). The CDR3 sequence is CASSLYGDRSNSPLHF. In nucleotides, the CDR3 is TGTGCCAGCAGCTTATACGGGGACAGGTCGAATTCACCCCTCCACTTT.

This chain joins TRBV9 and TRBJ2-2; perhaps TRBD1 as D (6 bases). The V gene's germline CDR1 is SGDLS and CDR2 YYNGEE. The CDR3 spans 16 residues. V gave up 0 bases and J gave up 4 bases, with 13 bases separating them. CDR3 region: CASSVGHRESTGELFF. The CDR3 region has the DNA TGTGCCAGCAGCGTAGGGCACAGGGAATCCACCGGGGAGCTGTTTTTT. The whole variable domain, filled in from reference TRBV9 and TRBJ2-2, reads DSGVTQTPKHLITATGQRVTLRCSPRSGDLSVYWYQQSLDQGLQFLIQYYNGEERAKGNILERFSAQQFPDLHSELNLSSLELGDSALYFCASSVGHRESTGELFFGEGSRLTVL.

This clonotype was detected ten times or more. CDR3 bases: TGCGCCAGCAGCGGTTCCGCCGGGGCGGCCAAAAACATTCAGTACTTC. Translating gives CASSGSAGAAKNIQYF. The chain joins TRBV5-1 to TRBJ2-4; either TRBD1 or TRBD2 may supply D (5 bases each). Germline V gene data show CDR1 as SGHRS and CDR2 as YFSETQ. The CDR3 loop spans 16 amino acids. Trimming cost V 4 bases and J 1 base, with 15 bases left between them.

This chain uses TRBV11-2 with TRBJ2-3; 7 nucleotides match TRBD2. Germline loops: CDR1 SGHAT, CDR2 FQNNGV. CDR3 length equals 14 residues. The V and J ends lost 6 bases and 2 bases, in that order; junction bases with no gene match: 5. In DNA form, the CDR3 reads TGTGCCAGCAGGGGGGGGAGCGACACAGATACGCAGTATTTT. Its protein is CASRGGSDTDTQYF.

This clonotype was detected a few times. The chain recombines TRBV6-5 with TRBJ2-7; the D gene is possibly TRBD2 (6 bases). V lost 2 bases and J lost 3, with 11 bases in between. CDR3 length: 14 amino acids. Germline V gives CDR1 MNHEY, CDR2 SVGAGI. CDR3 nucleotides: TGTGCCAGCAGTTACGGGGGGTTCAACTACGAGCAGTACTTC. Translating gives CASSYGGFNYEQYF.

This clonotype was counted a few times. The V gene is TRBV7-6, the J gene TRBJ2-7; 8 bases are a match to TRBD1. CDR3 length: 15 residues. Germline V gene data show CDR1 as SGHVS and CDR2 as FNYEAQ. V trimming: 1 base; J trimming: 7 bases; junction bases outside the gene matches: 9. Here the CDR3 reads CASSLGQGALREQYF. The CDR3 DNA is TGTGCCAGCAGCTTAGGCCAGGGGGCTCTCAGGGAGCAGTACTTC.

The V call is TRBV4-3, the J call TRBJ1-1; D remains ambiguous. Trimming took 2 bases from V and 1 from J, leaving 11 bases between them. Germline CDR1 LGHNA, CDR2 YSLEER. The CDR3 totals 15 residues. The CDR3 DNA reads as TGCGCCAGCAGCCAATCAAGAGGGCAGAACACTGAAGCTTTCTTT. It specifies CASSQSRGQNTEAFF.

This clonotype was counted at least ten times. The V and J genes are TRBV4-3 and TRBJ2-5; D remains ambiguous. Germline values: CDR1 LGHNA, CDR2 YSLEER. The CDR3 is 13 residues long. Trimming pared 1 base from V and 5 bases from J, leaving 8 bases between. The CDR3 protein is CASSQGGGETQYF. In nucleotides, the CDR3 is TGCGCCAGCAGCCAAGGCGGCGGCGAGACCCAGTACTTC.

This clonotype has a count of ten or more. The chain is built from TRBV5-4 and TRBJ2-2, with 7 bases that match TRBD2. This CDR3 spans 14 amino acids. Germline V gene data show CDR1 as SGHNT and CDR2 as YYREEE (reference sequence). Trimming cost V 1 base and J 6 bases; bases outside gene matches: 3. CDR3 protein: CASSLYAGAGELFF. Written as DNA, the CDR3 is TGTGCCAGCAGCTTGTACGCGGGGGCCGGGGAGCTGTTTTTT.

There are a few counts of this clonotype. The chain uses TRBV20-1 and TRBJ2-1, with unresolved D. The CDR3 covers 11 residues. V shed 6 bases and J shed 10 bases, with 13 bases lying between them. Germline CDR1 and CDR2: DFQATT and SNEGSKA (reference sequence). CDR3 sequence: CSASGPEEQFF. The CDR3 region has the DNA TGCAGTGCCTCTGGACCGGAGGAGCAGTTCTTC.

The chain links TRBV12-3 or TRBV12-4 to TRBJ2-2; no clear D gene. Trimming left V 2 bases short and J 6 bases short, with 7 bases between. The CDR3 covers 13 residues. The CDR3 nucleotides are TGTGCCAGCAGTTTAAGCGTGGCCGGGGAGCTGTTTTTT. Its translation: CASSLSVAGELFF.

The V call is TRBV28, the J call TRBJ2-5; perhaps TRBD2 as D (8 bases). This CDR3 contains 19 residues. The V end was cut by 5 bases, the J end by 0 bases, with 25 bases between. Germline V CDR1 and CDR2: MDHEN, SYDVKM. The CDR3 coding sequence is TGTGCCAGCAGTCCGAACCGGGAGGGTAGGGGGCCCTACCAAGAGACCCAGTACTTC. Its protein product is CASSPNREGRGPYQETQYF.

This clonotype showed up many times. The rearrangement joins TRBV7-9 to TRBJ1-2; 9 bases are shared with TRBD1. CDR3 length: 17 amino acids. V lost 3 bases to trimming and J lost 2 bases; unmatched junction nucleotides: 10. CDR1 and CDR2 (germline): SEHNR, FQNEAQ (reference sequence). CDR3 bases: TGTGCCAGCAGCTTCAACGCCGGGACAGGGAGAAACTATGGCTACACCTTC. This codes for CASSFNAGTGRNYGYTF.

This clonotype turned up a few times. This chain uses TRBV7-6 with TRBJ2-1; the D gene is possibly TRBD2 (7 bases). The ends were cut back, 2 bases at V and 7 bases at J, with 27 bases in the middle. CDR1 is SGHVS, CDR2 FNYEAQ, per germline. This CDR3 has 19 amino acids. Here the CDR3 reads CASSLSMVIGGAIQNEQFF. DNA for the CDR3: TGTGCCAGCAGCTTAAGCATGGTTATTGGGGGGGCAATACAGAATGAGCAGTTCTTC.

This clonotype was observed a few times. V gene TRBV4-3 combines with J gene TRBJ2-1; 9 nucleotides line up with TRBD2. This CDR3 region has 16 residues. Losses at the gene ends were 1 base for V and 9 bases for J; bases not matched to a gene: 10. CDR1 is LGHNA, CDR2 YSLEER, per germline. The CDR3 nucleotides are TGCGCCAGCAGCCAAGGGGGCCTAGCGGGGTTAAGTGAGCAGTTCTTC. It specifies CASSQGGLAGLSEQFF.

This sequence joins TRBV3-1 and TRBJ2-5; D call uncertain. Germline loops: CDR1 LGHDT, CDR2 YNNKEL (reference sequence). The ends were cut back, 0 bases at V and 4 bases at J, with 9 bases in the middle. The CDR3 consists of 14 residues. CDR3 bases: TGTGCCAGCAGCCAAGATCCCGACCGAGAGACCCAGTACTTC. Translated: CASSQDPDRETQYF.